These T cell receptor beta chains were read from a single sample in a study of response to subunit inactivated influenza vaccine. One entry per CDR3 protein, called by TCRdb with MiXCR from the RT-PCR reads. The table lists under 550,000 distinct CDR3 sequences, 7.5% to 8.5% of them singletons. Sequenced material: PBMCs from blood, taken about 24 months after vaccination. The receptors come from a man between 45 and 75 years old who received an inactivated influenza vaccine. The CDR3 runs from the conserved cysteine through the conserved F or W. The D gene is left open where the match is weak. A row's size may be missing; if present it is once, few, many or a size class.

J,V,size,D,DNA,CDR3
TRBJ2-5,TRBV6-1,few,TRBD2,TGTGCCAGCAGTAGAATAGGGACTAGCTGGGAGACCCAGTACTTC,CASSRIGTSWETQYF
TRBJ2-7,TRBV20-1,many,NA,TGCAGTGCTCGCCGGACAGCTATGGGCGAGCAGTACTTC,CSARRTAMGEQYF
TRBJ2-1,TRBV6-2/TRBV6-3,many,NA,TGTGCCAGCAGTTACCCCAGCTTCTCCTACTACAATGAGCAGTTCTTC,CASSYPSFSYYNEQFF
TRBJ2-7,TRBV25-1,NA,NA,TGTGCCACCAGTAAACAGGGTCTCCACGAGCAGTACTTC,CATSKQGLHEQYF
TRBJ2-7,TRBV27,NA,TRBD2,TGTGCCAGCAGTTTGTTTGGCGGGAGGATCCACGAGCAGTACTTC,CASSLFGGRIHEQYF
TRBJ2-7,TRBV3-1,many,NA,TGTGCCAGCAGTCACGGACTGACCTCCTACGAGCAGTACTTC,CASSHGLTSYEQYF
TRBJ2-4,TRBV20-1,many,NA,TGCAGCTTCCAGGCGGATGCCAAAAACATTCAGTACTTC,CSFQADAKNIQYF
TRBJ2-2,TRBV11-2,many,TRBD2,TGTGCCAGCAGCTTAGATCGGAGACTAGCGGGGAACACCGGGGAGCTGTTTTTT,CASSLDRRLAGNTGELFF
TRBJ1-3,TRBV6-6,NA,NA,TGTGCCAGCAGTTACTCGTCTGGAAACACCATATATTTT,CASSYSSGNTIYF
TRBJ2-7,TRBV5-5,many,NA,TGTGCCAGCAGCTTGGCCCCGGGACCCTCCTACGAGCAGTACTTC,CASSLAPGPSYEQYF
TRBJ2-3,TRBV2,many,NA,TGTGCCAGCAGTGAAATACAGGGTCGGACAGATACGCAGTATTTT,CASSEIQGRTDTQYF
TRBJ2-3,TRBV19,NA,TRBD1,TGTGCCAGTAGTTCTACAGGGGGCCGCACAGATACGCAGTATTTT,CASSSTGGRTDTQYF
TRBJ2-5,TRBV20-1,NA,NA,TGCAGTGCTAGAGATGCCAGGGGCGCCTTCCGGGAGACCCAGTACTTC,CSARDARGAFRETQYF
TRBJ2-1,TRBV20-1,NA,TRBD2,TGCAGTGCTCCTAGCGGGAGGGGAGTCCATGAGCAGTTCTTC,CSAPSGRGVHEQFF
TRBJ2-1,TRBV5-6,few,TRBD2,TGTGCCAGCAGCTTCGGACTAGCTGTCTACAATGAGCAGTTCTTC,CASSFGLAVYNEQFF
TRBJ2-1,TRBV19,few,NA,TGTGCCAGTAGTATCTTCCGGACAGACCTCAATGAGCAGTTCTTC,CASSIFRTDLNEQFF
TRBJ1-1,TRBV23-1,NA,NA,TGCGCCAGCAGGACATTCGAGGTGAACACTGAAGCTTTCTTT,CASRTFEVNTEAFF